The TCR beta chain described here comes from a study of T-cell reconstitution after alpha-beta-depleted transplantation in children. Notes on the study in general: Among T cells one year after transplant, newly produced cells accounted for most counts and diversity. Reportedly, roughly two months post-transplant, alpha-beta T cells arose from several hundred expanded graft clones.

Comments on this clonotype: Antigen: not known.

V was shortened by 4 bases and J by 7 bases, with 13 bases between the two germline ends. The length of the CDR3 is 14 residues. CDR1 is LGHNA, CDR2 YNFKEQ, per germline. Unique molecular identifiers were built into the TCRbeta library. In TCRdb, the PCR reads were re-called with MiXCR into one record per CDR3 protein. Of about 980,000 distinct CDR3 sequences in the sample, about 29% were seen once. The sample consisted of PBMCs, mostly from graft donor cells, taken 360 days after TCRalphabeta/CD19-depleted stem cell transplant. The origin of this receptor is a boy younger than two who had a stem cell transplant for SCID, so the T cells may come from the graft donor. The genes are TRBV4-2 and TRBJ2-2; a weak D match, TRBD2 (6 bases). The DNA of the CDR3 is TGTGCCAGCAGCCGGCCTCGGGGGAACGGGGAGCTGTTTTTT. It encodes CASSRPRGNGELFF.